One and the same sample provided the 8 T cell receptor beta chains below, sequenced in a study of blood T cell repertoires in COVID-19. Assay used: immunoSEQ multiplex PCR; TCRdb lists only in-frame clones, some missing. Here the sample spans over 150,000 clones, about 87% being singletons. Sequencing was performed on peripheral blood. Receptor source: a woman in her 70s with COVID-19, enrolled during active disease.

The V call is TRBV5-1, the J call TRBJ2-3; 10 bases align to TRBD2. The trim removed 5 bases at V and 2 bases at J, leaving 5 bases unmatched. CDR1 and CDR2 (germline): SGHRS, YFSETQ. This CDR3 has 15 residues. This chain's CDR3 is CASSSAGGFTDTQYF. In nucleotides, the CDR3 is TGCGCCAGCAGTTCAGCGGGAGGGTTCACAGATACGCAGTATTTT.

The chain has TRBV27 and TRBJ1-1, with 9 bases fitting TRBD1. CDR1 and CDR2 from the germline V gene are MNHEY and SMNVEV (reference sequence). The CDR3 loop spans 13 amino acids. J was trimmed by 6 bases and V by 4 bases; bases with no gene match: 3. CDR3 residues: CASSYRQGAEAFF. The DNA for the CDR3 is TGTGCCAGCAGTTACAGACAGGGGGCTGAAGCTTTCTTT.

This sequence joins TRBV2 and TRBJ2-1; possibly TRBD2 for D (6 bases). Germline values: CDR1 SNHLY, CDR2 FYNNEI. The CDR3 spans 16 residues. With 0 bases removed from V and 3 bases from J, the gap between germline ends came to 12 bases. This CDR3 reads CASSEARTGDYNEQFF. In nucleotides, the CDR3 is TGTGCCAGCAGTGAAGCGCGAACGGGAGACTACAATGAGCAGTTCTTC.

DNA of the CDR3: TGTGCCAGCAGCTTAGTGAGAGCGGGGCCTTTGGAGCAGTACTTC. The encoded protein is CASSLVRAGPLEQYF. V is TRBV11-2 and J is TRBJ2-7; 7 bases fit TRBD2. V dropped 1 base and J dropped 7; count of bases not matched to a gene: 10. CDR3 length equals 15 residues. Germline CDR1 and CDR2: SGHAT and FQNNGV.

The chain employs TRBV11-3 and TRBJ2-2; 8 bases fit TRBD2. Per the germline V gene, CDR1 is SGHNT and CDR2 is YENEEA. The CDR3 contains 14 residues. V gave up 2 bases and J gave up 6 bases; unmatched junction bases: 2. The CDR3 DNA is TGTGCCAGCAGCTTACCGGGACTAGCCGGGGAGCTGTTTTTT. It translates to CASSLPGLAGELFF.

This rearrangement joins TRBV28 to TRBJ1-1, with no clear D. CDR3 size: 11 residues. From germline, CDR1 is MDHEN and CDR2 SYDVKM. With 10 bases removed from V and 4 bases from J, the gap between germline ends came to 10 bases. The CDR3 DNA reads as TGTGCCACCCGGCCGGGCACTGAAGCTTTCTTT. Residues: CATRPGTEAFF.

CDR3 in amino acids: CASSIPAAGAHNEQFF. In DNA form, the CDR3 reads TGTGCCAGTAGTATCCCTGCAGCGGGAGCTCATAATGAGCAGTTCTTC. The chain employs TRBV19 and TRBJ2-1; 8 nucleotides match TRBD2. The CDR3 covers 16 residues. Germline assignment: CDR1 LNHDA and CDR2 SQIVND (reference sequence). The ends lost 3 bases at V and 7 bases at J; junction bases unmatched: 11.

The V gene is TRBV5-4, the J gene TRBJ1-4; D is unclear. The CDR3 consists of 15 residues. The germline CDR1 and CDR2 sequences are SGHNT and YYREEE (reference sequence). Trimming removed 5 bases at V and 4 bases at J, with 15 bases between. The CDR3 DNA sequence: TGTGCCAGCAGATTCCCAGGCAGGATTAATGAAAAACTGTTTTTT. Its translation: CASRFPGRINEKLFF.